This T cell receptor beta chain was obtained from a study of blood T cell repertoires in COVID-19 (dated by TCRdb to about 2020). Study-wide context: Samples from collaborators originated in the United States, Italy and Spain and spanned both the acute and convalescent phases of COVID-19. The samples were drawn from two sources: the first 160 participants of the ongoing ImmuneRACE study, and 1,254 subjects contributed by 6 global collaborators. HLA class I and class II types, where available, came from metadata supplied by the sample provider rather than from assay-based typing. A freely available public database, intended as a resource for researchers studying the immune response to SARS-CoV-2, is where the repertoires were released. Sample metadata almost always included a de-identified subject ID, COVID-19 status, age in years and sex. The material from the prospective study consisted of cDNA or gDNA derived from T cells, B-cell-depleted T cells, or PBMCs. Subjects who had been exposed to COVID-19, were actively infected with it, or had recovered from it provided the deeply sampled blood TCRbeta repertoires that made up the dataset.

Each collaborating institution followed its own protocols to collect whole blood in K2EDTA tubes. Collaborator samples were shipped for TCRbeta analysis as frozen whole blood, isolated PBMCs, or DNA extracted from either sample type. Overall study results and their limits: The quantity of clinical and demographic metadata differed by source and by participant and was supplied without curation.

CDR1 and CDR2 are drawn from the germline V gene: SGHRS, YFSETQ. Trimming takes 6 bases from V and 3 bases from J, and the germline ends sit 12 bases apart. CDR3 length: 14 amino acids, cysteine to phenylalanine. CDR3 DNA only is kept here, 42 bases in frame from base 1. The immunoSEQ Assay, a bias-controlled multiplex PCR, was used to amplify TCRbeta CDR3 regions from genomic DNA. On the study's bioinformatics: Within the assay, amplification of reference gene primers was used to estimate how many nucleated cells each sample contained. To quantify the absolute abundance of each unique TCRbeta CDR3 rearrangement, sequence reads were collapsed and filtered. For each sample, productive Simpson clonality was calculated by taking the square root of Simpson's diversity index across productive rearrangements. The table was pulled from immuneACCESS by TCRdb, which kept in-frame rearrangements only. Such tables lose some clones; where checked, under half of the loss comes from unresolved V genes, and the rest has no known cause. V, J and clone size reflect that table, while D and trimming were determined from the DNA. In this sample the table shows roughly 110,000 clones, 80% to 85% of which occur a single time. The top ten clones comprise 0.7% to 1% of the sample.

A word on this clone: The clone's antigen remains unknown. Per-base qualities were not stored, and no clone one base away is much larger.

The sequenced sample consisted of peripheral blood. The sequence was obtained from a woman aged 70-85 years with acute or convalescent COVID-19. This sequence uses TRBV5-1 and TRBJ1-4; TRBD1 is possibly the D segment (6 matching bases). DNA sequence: TGCGCCAGCAAAGGGGGATCGGCTAATGAAAAACTGTTTTTT. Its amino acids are CASKGGSANEKLFF.